Following are 6 T cell receptor beta chains from one sample sequenced in a study of T cell responses to AZD1222 COVID-19 vaccine. Produced via immunoSEQ multiplex PCR; TCRdb's table is partial and in-frame only. The sample records approximately 190,000 clones, approximately 91% being singletons. The sequences come from peripheral blood, collected on day 0 of AZD1222 vaccination. These receptors all stem from an adult in good health.

This chain uses TRBV13 with TRBJ2-5; 9 nucleotides agree with TRBD2. The V segment lost 8 bases and the J segment 5 bases; nucleotides outside the gene matches: 24. The length of the CDR3 is 19 residues. CDR1 and CDR2 (germline): PRHDT, FYEKMQ (reference sequence). CDR3 sequence reads: CASRARGRGGDSVVETQYF. The CDR3 DNA sequence: TGTGCCAGCCGCGCCCGGGGGCGGGGGGGCGATAGTGTCGTCGAGACCCAGTACTTC.

The V and J genes are TRBV23-1 and TRBJ2-5, with a possible D match to TRBD1 (5 bases). TRBV23-1 has ORF status, its function being uncertain. Trimming took off 1 base at V and 3 bases at J, with 18 bases between the two ends. This CDR3 region has 17 residues. Here the CDR3 DNA reads TGCGCCAGCAGTCAATTTCAGGGCCAGATGGGAAAAGAGACCCAGTACTTC. Translating gives CASSQFQGQMGKETQYF.

The chain couples TRBV9 to TRBJ1-6; D may be TRBD1 (6 bases). V lost 3 bases and J lost 8, with 12 bases in between. Germline V gene sequence: CDR1 SGDLS, CDR2 YYNGEE. This CDR3 is 14 amino acids long. CDR3 residues: CASSGGGRDSPLHF. CDR3 DNA: TGTGCCAGCAGCGGTGGGGGCAGGGATTCACCCCTCCACTTT.

This sequence joins TRBV10-3 and TRBJ2-7; TRBD2 matches at 8 bases. Germline loops: CDR1 ENHRY, CDR2 SYGVKD. V dropped 5 bases and J dropped 2; count of bases not matched to a gene: 2. This CDR3 is built from 13 residues. The CDR3 DNA reads TGTGCCATCAGTACTAGCGGCACCTACGAGCAGTACTTC. Translating gives CAISTSGTYEQYF.

V gene TRBV11-3 combines with J gene TRBJ2-3; TRBD2 aligns across 8 bases. This CDR3 is 15 amino acids long. The germline V gene has CDR1 SGHNT and CDR2 YENEEA. With V trimmed by 5 bases and J by 2 bases, 6 bases remained unmatched. CDR3 in amino acids: CASSPGGGPTDTQYF. Here the CDR3 DNA reads TGTGCCAGCAGCCCCGGGGGGGGGCCCACAGATACGCAGTATTTT.

The chain is built from TRBV6-2 or TRBV6-3 and TRBJ2-7; 7 nucleotides align to TRBD2. This CDR3 comprises 16 residues. The germline gives CDR1 MNHEY, CDR2 SVGEGT. Losses at the gene ends were 4 bases for V and 1 base for J; bases not matched to a gene: 10. This CDR3 reads CASSSLSSGKSYEQYF. The CDR3 region has the DNA TGTGCCAGCAGTTCCCTTTCTAGCGGAAAATCCTACGAGCAGTACTTC.